This TCR beta chain was sequenced for a study of spatial heterogeneity in lung cancer. Notes on the study in general: The study found that expanded intratumoral alpha and beta TCR counts tracked tumor mutation counts. Alpha and beta chain coverage of tumor T cells was estimated at about 7% and 13%, respectively.

MiXCR, applied by TCRdb to the 5' RACE reads, yields one record per CDR3 protein. The data hold more than 25,000 distinct CDR3 sequences, with under 8.5% observed a single time. The time point denotes: sample taken at primary tumor resection. This clonotype has just a few counts. Its specificity is not known. This clonotype was sampled from a male donor with early-stage non-small cell lung cancer. The sequencing used lung tumor tissue, collected at surgery.

This CDR3 reads CASSRTGGTDTQYF. DNA for the CDR3: TGTGCCAGCAGTAGGACAGGGGGCACAGATACGCAGTATTTT. The chain is built from TRBV27 and TRBJ2-3, with 9 nucleotides matching TRBD1. The trim removed 5 bases at V and 1 base at J, leaving 1 base unmatched. The CDR3 has 14 amino acids. CDR1 MNHEY and CDR2 SMNVEV come from the germline V gene (reference sequence).